Presented here are 11 T cell receptor beta chains from one specimen sequenced in a study of beta chain features in type 1 diabetes. Every bit of the isolated RNA underwent reverse transcription, so sequencing read expressed TCRB transcripts. Produced via immunoSEQ multiplex PCR; TCRdb's table is partial and in-frame only. This sample has hundreds of thousands of clones, with about 17% found just once. What was sequenced was naive CD4+ T cells from blood. The receptors shown here come from a woman younger than 30 in good health.

This clone has more than one count but fewer than ten. J is TRBJ1-1 and V is TRBV27, with 7 bases matching TRBD1. The J segment lost 2 bases and the V segment lost 5 bases, leaving 8 bases of the junction unmatched. This CDR3 is built from 15 residues. CDR1 and CDR2 from the germline V gene are MNHEY and SMNVEV (reference sequence). The CDR3 region is CASSTYRGGNTEAFF. In nucleotides, the CDR3 is TGTGCCAGCAGTACCTACAGGGGAGGAAACACTGAAGCTTTCTTT.

The chain uses TRBV5-5 and TRBJ2-3; 11 bases are a match to TRBD2. V lost 7 bases to trimming and J lost 3 bases; unmatched junction nucleotides: 1. The CDR3 length is 13 residues. Germline V gene data show CDR1 as SGHKS and CDR2 as YYEKEE (reference sequence). The CDR3 spells CASGTSGTDTQYF. In nucleotides, the CDR3 is TGTGCCAGCGGGACTAGCGGAACAGATACGCAGTATTTT.

The rearrangement uses TRBV18 and TRBJ2-3, with 13 positions matching TRBD2. This CDR3 has 18 residues. Germline V gene lookup returns CDR1 KGHSH and CDR2 LQKENI. V lost 3 bases, J lost 1 base, and 7 bases stayed unmatched. In DNA form, the CDR3 reads TGTGCCAGCTCACCCGGACTAGCGGGAGTCGTCGGCACAGATACGCAGTATTTT. Its protein product is CASSPGLAGVVGTDTQYF. Full variable domain (remainder filled in from reference TRBV18 and TRBJ2-3): NAGVMQNPRHLVRRRGQEARLRCSPMKGHSHVYWYRQLPEEGLKFMVYLQKENIIDESGMPKERFSAEFPKEGPSILRIQQVVRGDSAAYFCASSPGLAGVVGTDTQYFGPGTRLTVL.

This chain uses TRBV6-6 with TRBJ1-1; D remains unclear. There are 15 residues in the CDR3. V dropped 5 bases and J dropped 3 bases, with 16 bases sitting between them. The germline gives CDR1 MNHNY, CDR2 SVGAGI (reference sequence). The CDR3, as DNA: TGTGCCAGCAGTCCACGGGCCCCAGCGGACACTGAAGCTTTCTTT. Protein sequence: CASSPRAPADTEAFF.

The chain uses TRBV11-2 and TRBJ2-7; no reliable D call. Germline V gene data show CDR1 as SGHAT and CDR2 as FQNNGV. V lost 1 base and J lost 0, with 10 bases in between. The CDR3 sequence is 15 residues long. CDR3 sequence (DNA): TGTGCCAGCAGCTTAGTTGGCAGTAGCTCCTACGAGCAGTACTTC. It specifies CASSLVGSSSYEQYF. The variable domain in full, with the rest retrieved from reference TRBV11-2 and TRBJ2-7, is EAGVAQSPRYKIIEKRQSVAFWCNPISGHATLYWYQQILGQGPKLLIQFQNNGVVDDSQLPKDRFSAERLKGVDSTLKIQPAKLEDSAVYLCASSLVGSSSYEQYFGPGTRLTVT.

This chain links TRBV10-1 with TRBJ2-5; 14 nucleotides match TRBD2. The CDR3 extends over 19 amino acids. Germline CDR1 and CDR2: WNHNN and SYGVQD (reference sequence). With V trimmed by 2 bases and J by 5 bases, 13 bases remained unmatched. CDR3 amino acids: CASSETPGLAGARSETQYF. For the CDR3, the DNA is TGCGCCAGCAGTGAGACCCCGGGACTAGCGGGAGCCAGGTCGGAGACCCAGTACTTC.

J is TRBJ2-1 and V is TRBV29-1; 14 positions agree with TRBD2. V lost 5 bases and J lost 0; bases outside the gene matches: 6. Looked up from germline, CDR1 is SQVTM and CDR2 is ANQGSEA. This CDR3 region has 17 residues. Written as DNA, the CDR3 is TGCAGCGTTCGGACTAGCGGGAGGCGGGGCTCCTACAATGAGCAGTTCTTC. Residues: CSVRTSGRRGSYNEQFF.

The V call is TRBV4-2, the J call TRBJ2-3; D might be TRBD2 (6 bases). The CDR3 length is 16 residues. V shed 0 bases and J shed 6 bases, with 16 bases lying between them. Germline V gene lookup returns CDR1 LGHNA and CDR2 YNFKEQ. CDR3 coding DNA: TGTGCCAGCAGCCAAGATCTTTGGAGCGGGTTTGATACGCAGTATTTT. It is translated as CASSQDLWSGFDTQYF.

The rearrangement joins TRBV7-3 to TRBJ1-1; D not certain. Germline V lookup: CDR1 SGHTA, CDR2 FQGTGA. Between the trimmed V and J ends, which lost 3 bases and 5 bases, there was a span of 10 bases. This CDR3 contains 13 residues. CDR3 region: CASSLLVRTEAFF. Here the CDR3 DNA reads TGTGCCAGCAGCTTGTTGGTCCGGACTGAAGCTTTCTTT.

This clone came up a few times. The CDR3 is CATSRDGSTSQETQYF. The CDR3 DNA is TGTGCCACCAGCAGAGACGGCTCGACTTCCCAAGAGACCCAGTACTTC. The genes are TRBV15 and TRBJ2-5; D uncertain. The CDR3 is 16 residues long. V was clipped by 0 bases and J by 1 base, with 12 bases between them. Germline CDR1 LNHNV, CDR2 YYDKDF (reference sequence).

This clone was detected a few times. The rearrangement joins TRBV2 to TRBJ2-7; the match to TRBD2 covers 8 bases. Germline assignment: CDR1 SNHLY and CDR2 FYNNEI. CDR3 length: 14 residues. V was clipped by 7 bases and J by 4 bases; unmatched bases: 9. CDR3 sequence reads: CASISGTRQYEQYF. As DNA, the CDR3 is TGTGCCAGCATTTCCGGGACTAGGCAATACGAGCAGTACTTC.